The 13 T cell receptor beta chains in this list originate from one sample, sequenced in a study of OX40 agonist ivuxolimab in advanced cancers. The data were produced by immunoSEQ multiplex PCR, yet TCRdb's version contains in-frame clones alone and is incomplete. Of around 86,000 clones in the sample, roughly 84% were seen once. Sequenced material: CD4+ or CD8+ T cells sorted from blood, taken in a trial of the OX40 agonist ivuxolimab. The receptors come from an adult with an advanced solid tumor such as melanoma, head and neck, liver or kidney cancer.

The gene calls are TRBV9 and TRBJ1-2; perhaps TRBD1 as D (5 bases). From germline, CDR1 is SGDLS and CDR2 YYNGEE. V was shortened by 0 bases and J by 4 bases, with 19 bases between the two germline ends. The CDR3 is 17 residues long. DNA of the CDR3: TGTGCCAGCAGCGTAGCCCTTATGGGGGAGAAGGGCTATGGCTACACCTTC. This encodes CASSVALMGEKGYGYTF.

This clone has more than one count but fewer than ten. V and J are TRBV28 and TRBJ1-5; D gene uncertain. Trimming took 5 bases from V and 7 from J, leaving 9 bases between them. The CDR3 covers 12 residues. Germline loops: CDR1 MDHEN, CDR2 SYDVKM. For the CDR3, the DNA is TGTGCCAGCAGTCTGGACGAACAGCCCCAGCATTTT. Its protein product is CASSLDEQPQHF.

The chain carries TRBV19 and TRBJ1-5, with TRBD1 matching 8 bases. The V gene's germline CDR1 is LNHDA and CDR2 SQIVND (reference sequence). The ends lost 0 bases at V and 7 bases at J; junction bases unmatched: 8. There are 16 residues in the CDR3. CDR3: CASSIDPQGARQPQHF. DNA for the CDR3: TGTGCCAGTAGTATAGACCCCCAGGGGGCACGGCAGCCCCAGCATTTT.

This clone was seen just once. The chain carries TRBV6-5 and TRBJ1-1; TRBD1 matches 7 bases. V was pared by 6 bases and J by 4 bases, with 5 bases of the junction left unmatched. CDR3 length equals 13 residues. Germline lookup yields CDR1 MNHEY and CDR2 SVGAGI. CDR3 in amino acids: CASSRQGPTEAFF. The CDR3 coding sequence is TGTGCCAGCAGCCGACAGGGACCCACTGAAGCTTTCTTT.

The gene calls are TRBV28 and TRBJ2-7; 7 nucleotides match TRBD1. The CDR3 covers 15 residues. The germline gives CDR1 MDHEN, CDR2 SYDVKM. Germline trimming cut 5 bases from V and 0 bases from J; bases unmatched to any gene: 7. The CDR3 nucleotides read TGTGCCAGCAGTCCAGACAGGGACCGCTCCTACGAGCAGTACTTC. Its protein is CASSPDRDRSYEQYF. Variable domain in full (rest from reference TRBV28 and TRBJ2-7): DVKVTQSSRYLVKRTGEKVFLECVQDMDHENMFWYRQDPGLGLRLIYFSYDVKMKEKGDIPEGYSVSREKKERFSLILESASTNQTSMYLCASSPDRDRSYEQYFGPGTRLTVT.

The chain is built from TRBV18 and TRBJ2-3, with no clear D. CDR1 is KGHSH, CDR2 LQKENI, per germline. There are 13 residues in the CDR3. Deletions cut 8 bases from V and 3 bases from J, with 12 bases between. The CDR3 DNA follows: TGTGCCAGCCAGAGCCTGGGGACAGATACGCAGTATTTT. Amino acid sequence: CASQSLGTDTQYF. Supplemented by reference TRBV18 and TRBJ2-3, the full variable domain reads NAGVMQNPRHLVRRRGQEARLRCSPMKGHSHVYWYRQLPEEGLKFMVYLQKENIIDESGMPKERFSAEFPKEGPSILRIQQVVRGDSAAYFCASQSLGTDTQYFGPGTRLTVL.

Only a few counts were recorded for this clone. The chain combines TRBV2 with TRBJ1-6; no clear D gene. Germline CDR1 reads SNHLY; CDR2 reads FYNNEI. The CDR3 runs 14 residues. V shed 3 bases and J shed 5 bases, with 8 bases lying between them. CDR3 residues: CASSEGADNSPLHF. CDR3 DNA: TGTGCCAGCAGTGAGGGAGCTGATAATTCACCCCTCCACTTT.

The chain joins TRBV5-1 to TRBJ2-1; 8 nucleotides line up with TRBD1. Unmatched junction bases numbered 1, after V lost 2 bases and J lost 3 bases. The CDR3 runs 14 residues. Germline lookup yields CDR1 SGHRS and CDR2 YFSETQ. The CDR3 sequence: CASSLGQGYNEQFF. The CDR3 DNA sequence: TGCGCCAGCAGCTTAGGACAGGGCTACAATGAGCAGTTCTTC.

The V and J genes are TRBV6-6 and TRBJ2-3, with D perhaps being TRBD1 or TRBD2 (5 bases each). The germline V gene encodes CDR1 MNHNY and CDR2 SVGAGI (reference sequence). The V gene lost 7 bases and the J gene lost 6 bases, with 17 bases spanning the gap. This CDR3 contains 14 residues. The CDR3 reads CASTPGRSRDTQYF. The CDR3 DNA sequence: TGTGCCAGCACCCCGGGACGTAGTAGGGATACGCAGTATTTT.

The CDR3 nucleotides read TGTGCCAGCAGCCGTGGACTAGCGGGTATCGAGACCCAGTACTTC. It specifies CASSRGLAGIETQYF. The V and J genes are TRBV5-6 and TRBJ2-5, with 11 bases fitting TRBD2. J lost 5 bases, V lost 4 bases, and 7 bases had no gene match. Germline V CDR1 and CDR2: SGHDT, YYEEEE. This CDR3 contains 15 residues.

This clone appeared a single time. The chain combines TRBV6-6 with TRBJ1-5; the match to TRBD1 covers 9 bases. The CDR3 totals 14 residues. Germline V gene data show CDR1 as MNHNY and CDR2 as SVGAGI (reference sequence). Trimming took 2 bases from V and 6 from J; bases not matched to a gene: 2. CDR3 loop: CASSYAQGAQPQHF. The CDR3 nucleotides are TGTGCCAGCAGTTACGCACAGGGGGCTCAGCCCCAGCATTTT.

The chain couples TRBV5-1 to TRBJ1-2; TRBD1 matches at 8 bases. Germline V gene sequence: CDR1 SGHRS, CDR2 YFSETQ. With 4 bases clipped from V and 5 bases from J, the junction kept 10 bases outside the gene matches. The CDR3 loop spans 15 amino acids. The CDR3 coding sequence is TGCGCCAGCAGCGACCCCCGTGGACAGGGTTATGGCTACACCTTC. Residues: CASSDPRGQGYGYTF.

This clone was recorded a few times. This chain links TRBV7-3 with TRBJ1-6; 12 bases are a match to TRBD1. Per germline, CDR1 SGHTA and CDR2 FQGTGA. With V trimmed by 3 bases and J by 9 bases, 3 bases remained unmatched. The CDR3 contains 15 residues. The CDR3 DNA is TGTGCCAGCAGCTTGTCGGGACAGGGGGCTTCACCCCTCCACTTT. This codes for CASSLSGQGASPLHF.